Shown below are 18 T cell receptor beta chains from a single sample sequenced in a study of blood T cell repertoires in COVID-19. Profiling relied on immunoSEQ multiplex PCR, and the TCRdb table lists in-frame clones only, not all of them. The sample holds fewer than 130,000 clones; roughly 69% are singletons and the top ten take approximately 5.9%. Input material: peripheral blood. These receptors were obtained from an elderly man with acute or convalescent COVID-19.

The V gene is TRBV2, the J gene TRBJ1-1; TRBD1 is a possible D gene (5 bases). Trimming removed 4 bases from V and 1 base from J, with 13 bases in between. The germline gives CDR1 SNHLY, CDR2 FYNNEI. The CDR3 has 15 residues. CDR3 DNA sequence: TGTGCCAGCAGTGTCTCTGGGGCGAGGAACACTGAAGCTTTCTTT. Translating it yields CASSVSGARNTEAFF.

The DNA of the CDR3 is TGCAGCGTTGGGACAGACTATGGCTACACCTTC. Its protein product is CSVGTDYGYTF. The chain carries TRBV29-1 and TRBJ1-2, with D possibly matching TRBD1 (6 bases). The germline gives CDR1 SQVTM, CDR2 ANQGSEA. The V end was cut by 4 bases, the J end by 3 bases, with 6 bases between. CDR3 size: 11 residues.

The chain joins TRBV9 to TRBJ2-1; the match to TRBD2 covers 9 bases. The germline V gene encodes CDR1 SGDLS and CDR2 YYNGEE. Losses at the gene ends were 5 bases for V and 8 bases for J; bases not matched to a gene: 8. This CDR3 comprises 14 residues. The CDR3 sequence: CASSYGLASDEQFF. In nucleotides, the CDR3 is TGTGCCAGCAGTTATGGACTAGCGAGCGATGAGCAGTTCTTC.

This chain joins TRBV7-9 and TRBJ2-1, with 9 bases lining up with TRBD2. The J segment lost 10 bases and the V segment lost 5 bases, leaving 15 bases of the junction unmatched. CDR3 length: 16 amino acids. Germline lookup yields CDR1 SEHNR and CDR2 FQNEAQ (reference sequence). CDR3 amino acids: CASSPQTSREGPEQFF. Here the CDR3 DNA reads TGTGCCAGCAGCCCACAGACCTCGCGGGAGGGCCCCGAGCAGTTCTTC.

This rearrangement joins TRBV5-6 to TRBJ2-2; 7 bases map to TRBD1. This CDR3 has 15 residues. J gave up 7 bases and V 5 bases, and 11 bases lay outside the gene matches. Germline CDR1 is SGHDT and CDR2 is YYEEEE. DNA for the CDR3: TGTGCCAGCAGTACGGATGCAGGGGGTAGCGGGGAGCTGTTTTTT. Amino acids: CASSTDAGGSGELFF.

Comments on this clone: A read error may account for a junction end that differs from germline. CDR3 amino acids: CASSLVGGDYGHTF. CDR3 bases: TGCGCCAGCAGCTTGGTAGGGGGCGACTATGGCCACACCTTC. The genes are TRBV5-1 and TRBJ1-2; 7 bases map to TRBD1. The CDR3 is made up of 14 amino acids. Germline V gene data show CDR1 as SGHRS and CDR2 as YFSETQ.

In regard to this clone: A much larger clone differs by one base, so this may be a read error. The chain recombines TRBV7-8 with TRBJ1-5, with D maybe TRBD1 (5 bases). The V and J ends lost 5 bases and 5 bases respectively, with 10 bases between them. CDR3 length equals 13 residues. Germline values: CDR1 SGHVS, CDR2 FQNEAQ. The DNA for the CDR3 is TGTGCCAGCAGCATTGACAGTTATCAGCCCCAGCATTTT. This encodes CASSIDSYQPQHF. Drawing the rest from reference TRBV7-8 and TRBJ1-5, the complete variable domain is GAGVSQSPRYKVAKRGQDVALRCDPISGHVSLFWYQQALGQGPEFLTYFQNEAQLDKSGLPSDRFFAERPEGSVSTLKIQRTQQEDSAVYLCASSIDSYQPQHFGDGTRLSIL.

V usage is TRBV6-5 and J usage is TRBJ1-4; D is possibly TRBD1 (5 bases). Trimming stripped 2 bases from V and 10 bases from J, with 14 bases between. There are 14 residues in the CDR3. Looked up from germline, CDR1 is MNHEY and CDR2 is SVGAGI. The CDR3 reads CASSYGQGHRKLFF. CDR3 nucleotides: TGTGCCAGCAGTTACGGTCAGGGCCACCGAAAACTGTTTTTT.

Worth noting for this clone: The junction differs from germline at one of its ends, possibly a read error. The J gene is TRBJ2-7, the V gene TRBV7-9; a weak D match, TRBD2 (6 bases). CDR1 and CDR2 (germline): SEHNR, FQNEAQ (reference sequence). The CDR3 extends over 12 amino acids. The CDR3 DNA reads as TGTGCCAGCAGCTTAAAGGGAGGCGAATTAGCCTTC. Encoded protein: CASSLKGGELAF.

The CDR3 reads CASSSSAGTVNTEAFF. The CDR3 bases are TGTGCCAGCAGCTCATCCGCCGGGACAGTGAACACTGAAGCTTTCTTT. The chain links TRBV7-2 to TRBJ1-1; 7 bases are a match to TRBD1. V lost 4 bases, J lost 0 bases, and 8 bases stayed unmatched. CDR3 size: 16 residues. CDR1 is SGHTA, CDR2 FQGNSA, per germline. The full variable domain, in which reference TRBV7-2 and TRBJ1-1 provide the parts outside the CDR3, is GAGVSQSPSNKVTEKGKDVELRCDPISGHTALYWYRQSLGQGLEFLIYFQGNSAPDKSGLPSDRFSAERTGGSVSTLTIQRTQQEDSAVYLCASSSSAGTVNTEAFFGQGTRLTVV.

This chain links TRBV29-1 with TRBJ2-5, with 7 bases that match TRBD1. The CDR3 extends over 11 amino acids. With V trimmed by 6 bases and J by 5 bases, 3 bases remained unmatched. Germline V CDR1 and CDR2: SQVTM, ANQGSEA. The CDR3 sequence is CSVGQTETQYF. The DNA of the CDR3 is TGCAGCGTGGGACAGACGGAGACCCAGTACTTC.

As concerns this clone: One junction end disagrees with the germline gene, perhaps due to a read error. V is TRBV7-2 and J is TRBJ2-3, with D possibly TRBD2 on 6 matching bases. The germline gives CDR1 SGHTA, CDR2 FQGNSA. CDR3 length: 15 residues. CDR3 bases: TGTGCCAGCAGCCTAGCGTCTTTATACACAGATACGCAGTATTTT. This encodes CASSLASLYTDTQYF.

This chain uses TRBV5-4 with TRBJ2-1; 14 positions match TRBD2. Trimming cost V 3 bases and J 10 bases; bases outside gene matches: 12. CDR1 is SGHNT, CDR2 YYREEE, per germline (reference sequence). The CDR3 runs to 17 residues. CDR3 in amino acids: CASSSRTGTSGSGEQFF. CDR3 nucleotide sequence: TGTGCCAGCAGCTCCCGAACGGGGACTAGCGGGAGCGGCGAGCAGTTCTTC.

This clone was seen a handful of times. This chain links TRBV30 with TRBJ1-3; tentative D call: TRBD1 (5 bases). CDR1 and CDR2 (germline): GTSNPN, SVGIG (reference sequence). V was cut by 2 bases and J by 2 bases, with 7 bases left in between. The CDR3 consists of 13 residues. CDR3 region: CAWSSGPGNTIYF. The CDR3 nucleotides read TGTGCCTGGAGTTCAGGGCCTGGAAACACCATATATTTT. The variable domain in full, completed from reference TRBV30 and TRBJ1-3, reads SQTIHQWPATLVQPVGSPLSLECTVEGTSNPNLYWYRQAAGRGLQLLFYSVGIGQISSEVPQNLSASRPQDRQFILSSKKLLLSDSGFYLCAWSSGPGNTIYFGEGSWLTVV.

The sample holds one count of this clone. The chain has TRBV5-4 and TRBJ2-3; D might be TRBD2 (5 bases). The V gene lost 4 bases and the J gene lost 1 base, with 10 bases spanning the gap. CDR1 and CDR2 (germline): SGHNT, YYREEE (reference sequence). The CDR3 contains 14 residues. The CDR3 region has the DNA TGTGCCAGCAGCGAAGGACTGGGCACAGATACGCAGTATTTT. Residues: CASSEGLGTDTQYF.

This clone occurred once. The chain joins TRBV7-9 to TRBJ2-7; D unclear. V lost 2 bases and J lost 5, with 16 bases in between. Germline-derived CDR1 and CDR2 are SEHNR and FQNEAQ (reference sequence). The CDR3 length is 15 residues. The CDR3 region has the DNA TGTGCCAGCAGCTTAAGCACTGACTCGAGGAACGAGCAGTACTTC. The encoded protein is CASSLSTDSRNEQYF.

This clone was seen only once. CDR3 bases: TGTGCCAGCAGAAGACTAGCGGGAGGGCCAAGCACCGGGGAGCTGTTTTTT. Translating gives CASRRLAGGPSTGELFF. This chain uses TRBV28 with TRBJ2-2; 14 nucleotides match TRBD2. Germline CDR1 reads MDHEN; CDR2 reads SYDVKM. V trimming: 6 bases; J trimming: 4 bases; junction bases outside the gene matches: 7. This CDR3 spans 17 amino acids.

The chain carries TRBV7-8 and TRBJ2-5, with D perhaps TRBD1 (6 bases). The V and J ends lost 8 bases and 6 bases respectively, with 19 bases between them. This CDR3 region has 14 residues. Germline V lookup: CDR1 SGHVS, CDR2 FQNEAQ. The CDR3 here is CASCPDRLIQTQYF. For the CDR3, the DNA is TGTGCCAGCTGCCCAGACAGGTTGATACAGACCCAGTACTTC.